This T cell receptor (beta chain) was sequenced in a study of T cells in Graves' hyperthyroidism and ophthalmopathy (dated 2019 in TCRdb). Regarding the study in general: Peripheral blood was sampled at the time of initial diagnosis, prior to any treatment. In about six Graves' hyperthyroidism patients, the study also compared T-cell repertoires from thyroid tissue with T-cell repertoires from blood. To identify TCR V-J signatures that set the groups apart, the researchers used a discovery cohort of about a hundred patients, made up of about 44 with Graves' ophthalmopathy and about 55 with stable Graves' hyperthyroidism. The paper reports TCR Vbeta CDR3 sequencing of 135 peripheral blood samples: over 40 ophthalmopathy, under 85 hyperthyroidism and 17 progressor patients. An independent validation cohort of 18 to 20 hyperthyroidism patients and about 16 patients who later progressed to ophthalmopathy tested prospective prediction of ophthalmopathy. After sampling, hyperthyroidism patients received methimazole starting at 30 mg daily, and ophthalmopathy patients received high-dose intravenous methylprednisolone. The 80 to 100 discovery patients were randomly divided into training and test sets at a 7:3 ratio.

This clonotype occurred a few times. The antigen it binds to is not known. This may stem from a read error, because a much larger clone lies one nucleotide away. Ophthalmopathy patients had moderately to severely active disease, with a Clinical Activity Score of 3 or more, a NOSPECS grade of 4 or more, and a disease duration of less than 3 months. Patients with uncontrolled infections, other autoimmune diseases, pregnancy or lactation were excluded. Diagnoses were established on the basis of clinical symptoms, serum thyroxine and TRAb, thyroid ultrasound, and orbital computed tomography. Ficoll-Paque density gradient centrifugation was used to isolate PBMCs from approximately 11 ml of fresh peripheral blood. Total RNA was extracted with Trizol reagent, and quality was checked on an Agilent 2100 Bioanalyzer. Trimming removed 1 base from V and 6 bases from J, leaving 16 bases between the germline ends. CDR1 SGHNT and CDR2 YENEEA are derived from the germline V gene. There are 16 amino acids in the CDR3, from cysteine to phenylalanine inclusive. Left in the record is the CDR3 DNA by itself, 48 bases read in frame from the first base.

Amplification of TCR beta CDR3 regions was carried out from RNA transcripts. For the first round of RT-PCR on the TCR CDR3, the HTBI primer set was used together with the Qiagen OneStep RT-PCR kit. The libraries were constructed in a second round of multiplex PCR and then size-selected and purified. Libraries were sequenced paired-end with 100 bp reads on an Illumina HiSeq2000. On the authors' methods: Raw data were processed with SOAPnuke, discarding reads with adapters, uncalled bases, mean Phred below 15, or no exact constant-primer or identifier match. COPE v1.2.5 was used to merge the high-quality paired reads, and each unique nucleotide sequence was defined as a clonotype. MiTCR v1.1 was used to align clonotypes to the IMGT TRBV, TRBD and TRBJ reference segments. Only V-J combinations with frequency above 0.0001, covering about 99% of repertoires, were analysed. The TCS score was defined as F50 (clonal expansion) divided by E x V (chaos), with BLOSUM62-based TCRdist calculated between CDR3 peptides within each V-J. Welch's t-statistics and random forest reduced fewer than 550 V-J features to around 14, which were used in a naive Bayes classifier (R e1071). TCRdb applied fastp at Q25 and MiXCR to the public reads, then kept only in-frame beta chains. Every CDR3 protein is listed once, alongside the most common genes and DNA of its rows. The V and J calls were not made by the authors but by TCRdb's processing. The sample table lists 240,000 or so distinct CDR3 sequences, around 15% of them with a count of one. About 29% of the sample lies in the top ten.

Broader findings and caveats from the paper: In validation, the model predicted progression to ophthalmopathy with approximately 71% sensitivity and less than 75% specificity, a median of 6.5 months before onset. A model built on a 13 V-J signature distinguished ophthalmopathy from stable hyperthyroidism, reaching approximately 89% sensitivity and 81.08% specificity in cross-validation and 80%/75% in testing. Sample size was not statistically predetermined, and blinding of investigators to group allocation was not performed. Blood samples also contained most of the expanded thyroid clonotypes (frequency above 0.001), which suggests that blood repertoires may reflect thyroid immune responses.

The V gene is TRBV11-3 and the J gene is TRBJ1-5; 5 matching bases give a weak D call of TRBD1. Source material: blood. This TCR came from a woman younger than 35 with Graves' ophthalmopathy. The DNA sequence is TGTGCCAGCAGCTTAGGTGGGGGTGACGATGCTCAGCCCCAGCATTTT. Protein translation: CASSLGGGDDAQPQHF.